This T cell receptor (beta chain) was retrieved from a study of control samples from healthy donors and cancer patients. The method was immunoSEQ multiplex PCR; TCRdb's version includes in-frame clones alone and lacks a portion of them. This sample has 150,000 to 200,000 clones, with approximately 92% found just once. V gave up 1 base and J gave up 3 bases; unmatched junction bases: 8. The CDR3 length is 17 residues. CDR1 and CDR2 (germline): SGHVS, FQNEAQ. The clonotype originates from a woman aged 35 to 49 in good health. The V and J genes are TRBV7-8 and TRBJ2-2; the match to TRBD2 covers 7 bases. What was sequenced was blood. The CDR3 DNA follows: TGTGCCAGCAGCTTAGATACGAGCGGGGCCCACACCGGGGAGCTGTTTTTT. Residues: CASSLDTSGAHTGELFF.